The present T cell receptor beta chain was sequenced within a study of cytomegalovirus exposure and HLA in healthy donors. PCR employed 60 Vbeta and 13 Jbeta primers. Sequenced by immunoSEQ multiplex PCR; TCRdb stores in-frame clones only, minus some. The data show about 150,000 clones, over 60% seen once. V shed 0 bases and J 0 bases; nucleotides not matched to a gene: 6. The CDR3 covers 16 residues. Germline loops: CDR1 SGDLS, CDR2 YYNGEE. Comments on this clone: Its target is unknown.

Study results and caveats: TCR beta chains associated with HLA were, in a later analysis, more clonally expanded than equally common others.

The TCR sequence derives from a man aged 40-50 years in good health and CMV-seronegative. This rearrangement joins TRBV9 to TRBJ2-7, with 7 bases matching TRBD2. Sequences were obtained from PBMCs. In nucleotides, the CDR3 is TGTGCCAGCAGCGTAGGAGTAGGCGGGGGCTCCTACGAGCAGTACTTC. Amino acid sequence: CASSVGVGGGSYEQYF.